The sequence of this T cell receptor beta chain was determined in a study of T cells in Graves' hyperthyroidism and ophthalmopathy. Trimming stripped 0 bases from V and 1 base from J, with 13 bases between. The length of the CDR3 is 17 residues. The germline V gene has CDR1 LGHDT and CDR2 YNNKEL (reference sequence). RNA transcripts served as the template for amplifying TCR beta CDR3 regions. The HTBI primer set drove a first-round RT-PCR of the TCR CDR3. TCRdb reprocessed the multiplex PCR reads with MiXCR, giving one entry per CDR3 protein. The sample includes hundreds of thousands of distinct CDR3 sequences, roughly 13% seen only once; the top ten take 34%.

The J gene is TRBJ2-1, the V gene TRBV3-1, with D hard to call. Source material: blood. The TCR was taken from a woman aged 40 to 50 with Graves' ophthalmopathy. The CDR3 sequence: CASSQDLSRKSYNEQFF. The CDR3 coding sequence is TGTGCCAGCAGCCAAGACTTAAGCAGGAAATCCTACAATGAGCAGTTCTTC.